This TCR beta chain was sequenced in a study of cytomegalovirus exposure and HLA in healthy donors. The germline gives CDR1 SNHLY, CDR2 FYNNEI. The CDR3 loop spans 14 amino acids. V shed 5 bases, J shed 8 bases, and the junction held 8 bases outside the gene matches. Only one count was recorded for this clone. PCR involved 60 Vbeta and 13 Jbeta primers. Using immunoSEQ multiplex PCR, the repertoire was profiled, and TCRdb retains in-frame clones only, with some absent. In the table there are about 98,000 clones, about two thirds of which are singletons. The chain joins TRBV2 to TRBJ1-2; 10 nucleotides align to TRBD1. The sample taken for sequencing was PBMCs. This receptor was identified in a man over 45 in good health and CMV-seronegative. CDR3 in amino acids: CASSTTGGAYGYTF. The CDR3 DNA reads TGTGCCAGCAGTACGACAGGGGGCGCCTACGGCTACACCTTC.